Listed below are T cell receptor beta chains from one sample, sequenced in a study of cytomegalovirus exposure and HLA in healthy donors. Assay: immunoSEQ multiplex PCR; the TCRdb copy retains only in-frame clones and omits some. The table includes under 300,000 clones, about nine tenths detected once. Input material: PBMCs. The receptors were sampled from a girl aged 2-10 years in good health and CMV-seronegative. Both conserved end residues are part of each CDR3. The D gene is left open where the match is weak. Clone size is not always given. Where it is, it says once, few, many or a class for expanded clones.

CDR3	DNA	D	V	size	J
CSARGDRVGLNGYTF	TGCAGCGCCCGTGGCGACAGGGTCGGCCTAAATGGCTACACCTTC	TRBD1	TRBV29-1	.	TRBJ1-2
CASSPGLANFEQYF	TGCGCCAGCAGCCCGGGACTAGCAAATTTTGAGCAGTACTTC	TRBD2	TRBV5-1	.	TRBJ2-7
CASRALAGYTGELFF	TGTGCCAGCAGGGCACTAGCGGGGTACACCGGGGAGCTGTTTTTT	TRBD2	TRBV2	.	TRBJ2-2
CAISDRGGNQPQHF	TGTGCCATCAGTGACAGGGGAGGGAATCAGCCCCAGCATTTT	.	TRBV10-3	.	TRBJ1-5
CASSFTSGDYEQYF	TGTGCCAGCAGCTTCACTAGCGGGGACTACGAGCAGTACTTC	TRBD2	TRBV11-2	.	TRBJ2-7
CATDRGGRDEQFF	TGTGCCACCGACCGGGGGGGCAGGGATGAGCAGTTCTTC	TRBD2	TRBV11-2	.	TRBJ2-1
CASSQEGQGSFSQPQHF	TGCGCCAGCAGCCAAGAGGGACAGGGATCTTTCAGTCAGCCCCAGCATTTT	TRBD1	TRBV4-1	.	TRBJ1-5
CASSLVAGRDNEQFF	TGTGCCAGCAGCTTAGTTGCGGGAAGAGACAATGAGCAGTTCTTC	.	TRBV7-2	.	TRBJ2-1
CASSSAGLGQYF	TGTGCCAGCAGCTCGGCAGGATTAGGGCAGTACTTC	.	TRBV13	.	TRBJ2-7
CASSVVNRLNTEAFF	TGTGCCAGCAGCGTAGTAAACAGATTGAACACTGAAGCTTTCTTT	.	TRBV9	.	TRBJ1-1
CASSIRHRQETQYF	TGTGCCAGTAGTATCCGTCACAGGCAAGAGACCCAGTACTTC	.	TRBV19	.	TRBJ2-5
CASAGGPPEQFF	TGTGCCAGCGCGGGAGGGCCGCCTGAGCAGTTCTTC	TRBD2	TRBV9	.	TRBJ2-1
CASSSQGAYGYTF	TGTGCCAGCAGCTCACAGGGGGCGTATGGCTACACCTTC	TRBD1	TRBV11-2	.	TRBJ1-2
CASSHEGGVRAFF	TGTGCCAGCAGCCATGAGGGGGGGGTGAGAGCTTTCTTT	.	TRBV4-2	.	TRBJ1-1
CASSYSAGGPGEQFF	TGTGCCAGCAGTTACTCGGCGGGAGGGCCCGGTGAGCAGTTCTTC	TRBD2	TRBV6-5	.	TRBJ2-1
CASSYRGGTTNEKLFF	TGTGCCAGCAGCTACCGCGGGGGGACAACTAATGAAAAACTGTTTTTT	.	TRBV6-6	few	TRBJ1-4
CASIGLSTDTQYF	TGTGCCAGTATAGGACTGAGCACAGATACGCAGTATTTT	.	TRBV6-1	.	TRBJ2-3
CASSVELAGGETQYF	TGTGCCAGCAGCGTAGAACTAGCGGGGGGAGAGACCCAGTACTTC	TRBD2	TRBV9	once	TRBJ2-5
CASSYSSGSTNEKLFF	TGTGCCAGCAGTTACTCGAGCGGGTCAACTAATGAAAAACTGTTTTTT	.	TRBV6-6	.	TRBJ1-4
CASSQELVVYNEQFF	TGTGCCAGCAGCCAAGAACTAGTGGTCTACAATGAGCAGTTCTTC	.	TRBV14	once	TRBJ2-1
CASSESAGGTYNEQFF	TGTGCCAGCAGTGAATCCGCGGGGGGGACCTACAATGAGCAGTTCTTC	TRBD2	TRBV2	once	TRBJ2-1
CASSSPRGSGMNEQFF	TGTGCCAGCAGCTCCCCCCGGGGAAGCGGGATGAATGAGCAGTTCTTC	TRBD2	TRBV7-2	.	TRBJ2-1
CAWSGGSSYNEQFF	TGTGCCTGGAGTGGTGGGAGCTCCTACAATGAGCAGTTCTTC	.	TRBV30	.	TRBJ2-1
CASSRQGGNEKLFF	TGTGCCAGCAGCCGACAGGGGGGGAATGAAAAACTGTTTTTT	TRBD1	TRBV6-5	.	TRBJ1-4
CASSYWGAAGGRMETQYF	TGCGCCAGCAGTTATTGGGGGGCAGCGGGGGGTAGAATGGAGACCCAGTACTTC	TRBD2	TRBV5-1	.	TRBJ2-5
CASSRDRGPPSSNQPQHF	TGCGCCAGCAGCAGGGACAGGGGGCCCCCTAGTAGCAATCAGCCCCAGCATTTT	TRBD1	TRBV5-1	.	TRBJ1-5
CAWEANEYNEQFF	TGTGCCTGGGAGGCTAACGAGTACAATGAGCAGTTCTTC	.	TRBV30	.	TRBJ2-1
CASRLETDTQYF	TGTGCCAGTCGGCTAGAGACAGATACGCAGTATTTT	.	TRBV27	.	TRBJ2-3
CASSMTRDYGYTF	TGTGCCAGTAGTATGACGAGGGACTATGGCTACACCTTC	.	TRBV19	.	TRBJ1-2
CASSPRRGNTEAFF	TGTGCCAGCAGCCCCCGGAGGGGGAACACTGAAGCTTTCTTT	.	TRBV7-9	.	TRBJ1-1
CASSFPSAGGGTGELFF	TGCGCCAGCAGCTTCCCCTCAGCGGGAGGGGGCACCGGGGAGCTGTTTTTT	TRBD2	TRBV5-1	.	TRBJ2-2
CASRGGVTGQNYGYTF	TGTGCCAGCAGAGGGGGAGTGACCGGTCAGAACTATGGCTACACCTTC	.	TRBV9	.	TRBJ1-2
CASSLGQGVSYEQYF	TGTGCCAGCAGCCTGGGACAGGGAGTCTCCTACGAGCAGTACTTC	TRBD1	TRBV7-9	.	TRBJ2-7
CASSPEGGGAFEAFF	TGTGCCAGCTCACCCGAGGGCGGCGGAGCCTTTGAAGCTTTCTTT	.	TRBV18	.	TRBJ1-1
CASSEMTGGEAFF	TGCGCCAGCAGTGAGATGACAGGTGGTGAAGCTTTCTTT	.	TRBV10-2	.	TRBJ1-1
CASSLVREGEKLFF	TGTGCCAGCAGCTTGGTCAGGGAGGGAGAAAAACTGTTTTTT	.	TRBV7-9	few	TRBJ1-4
CSVELDTTTYEQYF	TGCAGCGTGGAGCTGGACACCACAACCTACGAGCAGTACTTC	.	TRBV29-1	.	TRBJ2-7
CASSKTSGGAWYADTQYF	TGTGCCAGCAGCAAGACTAGCGGGGGGGCCTGGTATGCAGATACGCAGTATTTT	TRBD2	TRBV5-4	once	TRBJ2-3
CASSPGTSGSRQFF	TGTGCCAGCAGTCCCGGGACTAGCGGGAGCAGGCAGTTCTTC	TRBD2	TRBV6-5	.	TRBJ2-1
CASLKGGQGTEAFF	TGCGCCAGCTTAAAAGGAGGACAGGGAACTGAAGCTTTCTTT	TRBD1	TRBV4-1	.	TRBJ1-1
CASSIKQGRAFF	TGTGCCAGTAGTATCAAACAGGGAAGAGCTTTCTTT	.	TRBV19	.	TRBJ1-1
CASSQEGAGTEAFF	TGCGCCAGCAGCCAGGAGGGGGCCGGCACTGAAGCTTTCTTT	TRBD1	TRBV4-1	.	TRBJ1-1
CASSPQEVGNTIYF	TGTGCCAGCAGCCCCCAAGAGGTTGGAAACACCATATATTTT	.	TRBV28	.	TRBJ1-3
CASSERTGGPYGYTF	TGTGCCAGCAGTGAAAGGACAGGGGGCCCATATGGCTACACCTTC	TRBD1	TRBV27	.	TRBJ1-2
CASSIALGVQETQYF	TGTGCCAGTAGTATAGCCCTCGGGGTCCAAGAGACCCAGTACTTC	.	TRBV19	.	TRBJ2-5
CSVGGGNLNYEQYF	TGCAGCGTCGGTGGGGGGAACTTAAACTACGAGCAGTACTTC	.	TRBV29-1	.	TRBJ2-7
CASSSWGYPTDTQYF	TGTGCCAGCAGCTCCTGGGGCTACCCCACAGATACGCAGTATTTT	.	TRBV25-1	once	TRBJ2-3
CANRRTGPSTDTQYF	TGTGCCAACAGGAGGACAGGCCCAAGCACAGATACGCAGTATTTT	TRBD1	TRBV6-1	.	TRBJ2-3
CASSLGLAGGQSTDTQYF	TGCGCCAGCAGCTTGGGACTAGCGGGGGGGCAAAGCACAGATACGCAGTATTTT	TRBD2	TRBV5-1	.	TRBJ2-3
CASSPRGRVGNSPLHF	TGTGCCAGCAGTCCCCGTGGCAGGGTTGGTAATTCACCCCTCCACTTT	.	TRBV27	.	TRBJ1-6
CASSLRGAPGYNEQFF	TGTGCCAGCAGCTTACGGGGGGCGCCCGGGTACAATGAGCAGTTCTTC	.	TRBV11-3	.	TRBJ2-1